This T cell receptor beta chain was identified in a study of T cells expressing NK-cell markers. In the study overall: CD3+CD56+NKG2C+, CD3+CD56+NKG2C- and CD3+CD56-NKG2C+ T cells, once sorted, supplied the TCR beta repertoires. Regarding the study as a whole: The share of CD8+ T cells held by dominant NKG2C+ clonotypes was roughly 1.0-8% in 5 or 6 donors.

This CDR3 contains 15 residues. Germline assignment: CDR1 SGHRS and CDR2 YFSETQ. The TCR beta cDNA came from 5'RACE template switching with UMIs. Each CDR3 protein gets one entry in TCRdb, which reprocessed the 5' RACE reads and gives no DNA. This sample lists over 120,000 distinct CDR3 sequences; its ten largest clones have less than 15%. A word on this clonotype: Antigen: not known.

The sequence was obtained from a young man in good health. The rearrangement joins TRBV5-1 to TRBJ2-1; TCRdb gives TRBD2 as the D gene, but with no DNA this cannot be confirmed. Sequenced material: blood T cells: a sorted CD56 or NKG2C T cell subset, CD4+ or CD8+ T cells, or bulk PBMC T cells (not recorded which). CDR3 residues: CASSFIAGGNNEQFF.